This TCR beta chain was profiled in a study of blood T cell repertoires in COVID-19. As for the study in general: The analysed material was cDNA or gDNA that came from T cells, B-cell-depleted T cells, or PBMCs.

Source study methods: Amplification with reference gene primers provided the estimates of nucleated cell counts. Sequencing used immunoSEQ multiplex PCR; TCRdb keeps in-frame clones, though not all of them. Clonal size and the V and J genes are those of that table, whereas D and trimming came from the DNA. Of over 35,000 clones in the sample, approximately 83% are singletons; the top ten hold under 30%. Per germline, CDR1 LGHNA and CDR2 YNFKEQ. Trimming shortened V by 2 bases and J by 4 bases, and 11 bases separated the two germline ends. The CDR3 covers 15 residues. This TCR derives from a human donor with acute or convalescent COVID-19. The donor label of this sample is uncertain. Source material: peripheral blood. J is TRBJ2-2 and V is TRBV4-2; possibly TRBD2 for D (5 bases). Here the CDR3 reads CASSQIEGPTGELFF. In nucleotides, the CDR3 is TGTGCCAGCAGCCAAATAGAGGGCCCCACCGGGGAGCTGTTTTTT.